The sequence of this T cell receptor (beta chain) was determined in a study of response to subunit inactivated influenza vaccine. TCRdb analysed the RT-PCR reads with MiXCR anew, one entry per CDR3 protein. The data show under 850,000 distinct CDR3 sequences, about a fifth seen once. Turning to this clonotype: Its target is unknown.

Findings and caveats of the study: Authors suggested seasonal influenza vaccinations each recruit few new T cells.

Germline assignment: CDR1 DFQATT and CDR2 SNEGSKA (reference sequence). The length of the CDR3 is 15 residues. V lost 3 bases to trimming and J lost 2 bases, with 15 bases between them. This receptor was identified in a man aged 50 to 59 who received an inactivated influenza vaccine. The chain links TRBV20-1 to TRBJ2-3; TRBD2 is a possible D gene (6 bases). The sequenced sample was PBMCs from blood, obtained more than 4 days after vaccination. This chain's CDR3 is CSASRTNHVTDTQYF. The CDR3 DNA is TGCAGTGCTAGCCGGACTAATCACGTCACAGATACGCAGTATTTT.